The present TCR beta chain was sequenced within a study of cytomegalovirus exposure and HLA in healthy donors. Background on the study: From donors who were HLA-typed, an early data release held 70 million to 90 million unique TCRs. Study observations and caveats: In a later analysis, V- and J-gene trimming of beta chains associated with a DCLRE1C missense variant, replicated independently. Later on, an analysis tied approximately 17,000 TCR beta sequences to HLA alleles at 0.05 false discovery rate.

The count of this clone is one. The antigen is undetermined. PCR primers comprised 60 Vbeta and 13 Jbeta primers. Sequencing used immunoSEQ multiplex PCR; TCRdb keeps in-frame clones, though not all of them. Found here are roughly 120,000 clones, over 60% of them singletons; the top ten hold roughly 13%. J gave up 8 bases and V 0 bases, and 1 base lay outside the gene matches. Germline V lookup: CDR1 SGHDT, CDR2 YYEEEE. The CDR3 sequence is 14 residues long. The source of this sequence is a woman in her 40s in good health and CMV-seropositive. The sequencing input was PBMCs. This sequence joins TRBV5-6 and TRBJ2-3; 12 nucleotides match TRBD2. CDR3 residues: CASSLGLAGATQYF. In DNA, the CDR3 is TGTGCCAGCAGCTTGGGACTAGCGGGAGCTACGCAGTATTTT.